The 18 T cell receptor beta chains below were found in one sample sequenced in a study of CD8 T cells in Susac syndrome. Random hexamers primed reverse transcription of about 0.5 to 1 ug RNA. TCRdb reprocessed the immunoSEQ multiplex PCR reads with MiXCR, giving one entry per CDR3 protein. In the table there are approximately 100,000 distinct CDR3 sequences, around 95% of which are singletons. Material for sequencing was CD4+ T cells from PBMCs. Receptor source: a human donor in good health.

The chain combines TRBV6-5 with TRBJ2-7; 8 nucleotides align to TRBD1. Germline V gene data show CDR1 as MNHEY and CDR2 as SVGAGI. The trim removed 4 bases at V and 4 bases at J, leaving 9 bases unmatched. The CDR3 is made up of 15 amino acids. CDR3 loop: CASSSRRTGLYEQYF. The CDR3 DNA follows: TGTGCCAGCAGTTCCCGTAGGACAGGGTTATACGAGCAGTACTTC.

The V call is TRBV28, the J call TRBJ2-2; D uncertain. Germline loops: CDR1 MDHEN, CDR2 SYDVKM. The CDR3 totals 15 residues. V was trimmed by 3 bases and J by 2 bases, leaving 10 bases between them. CDR3 DNA sequence: TGTGCCAGCAGTTTCCACTCCTCTAACACCGGGGAGCTGTTTTTT. Translation gives CASSFHSSNTGELFF.

This clonotype has a single count. V usage is TRBV28 and J usage is TRBJ2-7; weak D call: TRBD2 (6 bases). The germline gives CDR1 MDHEN, CDR2 SYDVKM. The CDR3 runs to 12 residues. Trimming stripped 7 bases from V and 3 bases from J, with 10 bases between. This CDR3 reads CASTSEDYEQYF. The CDR3 DNA reads TGTGCCAGCACTAGCGAGGACTACGAGCAGTACTTC.

CDR3: CSARELGLNTGELFF. The CDR3 DNA sequence: TGCAGTGCTAGAGAGTTGGGGTTAAACACCGGGGAGCTGTTTTTT. The chain has TRBV20-1 and TRBJ2-2; D remains unclear. V lost 0 bases and J 2 bases, leaving 10 bases between the germline ends. The CDR3 is made up of 15 amino acids. Germline V lookup: CDR1 DFQATT, CDR2 SNEGSKA (reference sequence).

The gene calls are TRBV28 and TRBJ2-7; no clear D gene. Germline lookup yields CDR1 MDHEN and CDR2 SYDVKM. The CDR3 consists of 14 residues. V was shortened by 3 bases and J by 2 bases, with 11 bases between the two germline ends. The CDR3 loop is CASSFSPMPYEQYF. CDR3 nucleotides: TGTGCCAGCAGTTTTTCGCCGATGCCCTACGAGCAGTACTTC.

The gene calls are TRBV20-1 and TRBJ2-5, with no clear D. Germline V gene sequence: CDR1 DFQATT, CDR2 SNEGSKA (reference sequence). This CDR3 has 14 amino acids. The V end was cut by 3 bases, the J end by 3 bases, with 14 bases between. CDR3 loop: CSASSPPPKETQYF. In nucleotides, the CDR3 is TGCAGTGCTAGTTCCCCCCCACCTAAAGAGACCCAGTACTTC.

The chain has TRBV6-6 and TRBJ1-4, with D unclear. V was pared by 7 bases and J by 5 bases, with 17 bases between. Germline V gene lookup returns CDR1 MNHNY and CDR2 SVGAGI (reference sequence). The CDR3 extends over 15 amino acids. In nucleotides, the CDR3 is TGTGCCAGCAATGTACCGGGAGGAGGGAATGAAAAACTGTTTTTT. The encoded protein is CASNVPGGGNEKLFF.

This clonotype was seen just once. The chain joins TRBV25-1 to TRBJ2-2; D is unclear. Germline V gives CDR1 MGHDK, CDR2 SYGVNS. The V and J ends lost 4 bases and 7 bases respectively, with 16 bases between them. This CDR3 has 15 residues. The CDR3 DNA sequence: TGTGCCAGCAGTGGTACAAGGCCAACCGGCGGGGAGCTGTTTTTT. Protein: CASSGTRPTGGELFF.

The V and J genes are TRBV23-1 and TRBJ2-7; possible D gene TRBD2, 6 bases. TRBV23-1 is flagged as an ORF with uncertain function. This CDR3 contains 16 residues. V lost 1 base and J lost 6, with 19 bases in between. The CDR3 sequence: CASSQCTPVGRTEQYF. The CDR3 coding sequence is TGCGCCAGCAGTCAATGTACGCCCGTGGGGAGGACCGAGCAGTACTTC.

V gene TRBV23-1 combines with J gene TRBJ2-7; 9 bases are a match to TRBD1. TRBV23-1 qualifies as an ORF whose function is uncertain. With 3 bases clipped from V and 6 bases from J, the junction kept 9 bases outside the gene matches. The CDR3 extends over 15 amino acids. The CDR3 DNA sequence: TGCGCCAGCAGTCACCCCGGGACAGGGTTCGGCGAGCAGTACTTC. Translation gives CASSHPGTGFGEQYF.

The chain links TRBV29-1 to TRBJ2-3; D might be TRBD2 (5 bases). Germline V gives CDR1 SQVTM, CDR2 ANQGSEA. Trimming left V 5 bases short and J 2 bases short, with 11 bases between. The CDR3 length is 13 residues. The CDR3 reads CSVRGTVTDTQYF. Written as DNA, the CDR3 is TGCAGCGTTCGGGGAACTGTCACAGATACGCAGTATTTT.

The rearrangement joins TRBV13 to TRBJ2-3, with 7 positions matching TRBD1. CDR1 PRHDT and CDR2 FYEKMQ come from the germline V gene (reference sequence). The CDR3 has 14 amino acids. Trimming at V came to 1 base and at J to 6 bases, leaving 4 bases not matched to a gene. The CDR3, as DNA: TGTGCCAGCAGCTTAGACAGGGGTGACGATACGCAGTATTTT. It yields the protein CASSLDRGDDTQYF. The whole variable domain, filled in from reference TRBV13 and TRBJ2-3, reads AAGVIQSPRHLIKEKRETATLKCYPIPRHDTVYWYQQGPGQDPQFLISFYEKMQSDKGSIPDRFSAQQFSDYHSELNMSSLELGDSALYFCASSLDRGDDTQYFGPGTRLTVL.

The chain joins TRBV4-2 to TRBJ1-2, with TRBD1 as a possible D gene (6 bases). Trimming took off 0 bases at V and 5 bases at J, with 13 bases between the two ends. This CDR3 comprises 15 residues. CDR1 is LGHNA, CDR2 YNFKEQ, per germline. The CDR3 DNA sequence: TGTGCCAGCAGCCAAGAGTTGGGGACAACTTATGGCTACACCTTC. Amino acids: CASSQELGTTYGYTF.

This chain joins TRBV5-1 and TRBJ1-1; no reliable D call. Between the trimmed V and J ends, which lost 4 bases and 0 bases, there was a span of 16 bases. Germline V lookup: CDR1 SGHRS, CDR2 YFSETQ. This CDR3 has 16 amino acids. As DNA, the CDR3 is TGCGCCAGCAGCCCAAGGAAGGCAGGAATGAACACTGAAGCTTTCTTT. It encodes CASSPRKAGMNTEAFF. Combining the CDR3 with reference TRBV5-1 and TRBJ1-1 gives the whole variable domain KAGVTQTPRYLIKTRGQQVTLSCSPISGHRSVSWYQQTPGQGLQFLFEYFSETQRNKGNFPGRFSGRQFSNSRSEMNVSTLELGDSALYLCASSPRKAGMNTEAFFGQGTRLTVV.

This clonotype has just a few counts. The V and J genes are TRBV20-1 and TRBJ2-7, with D tentatively TRBD2 (6 bases). The V end lost 5 bases, the J end lost 0 bases, and 14 bases lay between the germline ends. Germline values: CDR1 DFQATT, CDR2 SNEGSKA (reference sequence). The length of the CDR3 is 14 residues. As DNA, the CDR3 is TGCAGTGCTCCTCGCGCGGGAAGCTCCTACGAGCAGTACTTC. Amino acid sequence: CSAPRAGSSYEQYF.

This sequence joins TRBV20-1 and TRBJ2-5, with D maybe TRBD2 (5 bases). There are 17 residues in the CDR3. Germline CDR1 is DFQATT and CDR2 is SNEGSKA (reference sequence). V was trimmed by 3 bases and J by 4 bases, leaving 24 bases between them. The CDR3 is CSARGGRQGRMGETQYF. CDR3 coding DNA: TGCAGTGCTAGGGGTGGGAGACAAGGCCGGATGGGAGAGACCCAGTACTTC.

This rearrangement joins TRBV29-1 to TRBJ2-6, with 9 nucleotides matching TRBD1. V shed 2 bases, J shed 0 bases, and the junction held 8 bases outside the gene matches. This CDR3 is 18 amino acids long. In germline, CDR1 is SQVTM, CDR2 ANQGSEA. This CDR3 is CSVELRTGAHSGANVLTF. The CDR3 DNA sequence: TGCAGCGTTGAACTCCGGACAGGGGCCCACTCTGGGGCCAACGTCCTGACTTTC.

This clonotype appeared a few times. This chain links TRBV19 with TRBJ2-6; TRBD2 matches at 7 bases. From germline, CDR1 is LNHDA and CDR2 SQIVND (reference sequence). This CDR3 comprises 15 residues. V dropped 3 bases and J dropped 4; count of bases not matched to a gene: 3. The CDR3 reads CASSMGGTGANVLTF. The CDR3, as DNA: TGTGCCAGTAGTATGGGGGGGACGGGGGCCAACGTCCTGACTTTC.